Listed here are 19 T cell receptor beta chains from one sample, sequenced in a study of OX40 agonist ivuxolimab in advanced cancers. Sequencing was performed with immunoSEQ multiplex PCR; in TCRdb, only in-frame clones are kept and a portion is missing. The sample lists approximately 68,000 clones, roughly 84% seen once, with 2% to 2.5% in the top ten. This specimen was CD4+ or CD8+ T cells sorted from blood, taken in a trial of the OX40 agonist ivuxolimab. The source is an adult with an advanced solid tumor such as melanoma, head and neck, liver or kidney cancer.

As regards this clone: A junction end diverges from the germline sequence, so it may reflect a read error. V is TRBV29-1 and J is TRBJ2-5; the D gene is possibly TRBD2 (5 bases). This CDR3 spans 10 amino acids. Per germline, CDR1 SQVTM and CDR2 ANQGSEA. The CDR3 coding sequence is TGCAGCGTTGTGGAGGTGAAAGGGCACTTC. Amino acid sequence: CSVVEVKGHF.

This chain uses TRBV23-1 with TRBJ1-1; no clear D. TRBV23-1 is marked as an open reading frame, function uncertain. V gave up 11 bases and J gave up 0 bases, with 13 bases separating them. The CDR3 is 13 residues long. CDR3 coding DNA: TGCGCCCCAGCGGGCAACTTGAACACTGAAGCTTTCTTT. Its translation: CAPAGNLNTEAFF.

This chain links TRBV2 with TRBJ2-3, with 7 nucleotides matching TRBD2. CDR1 and CDR2 from the germline V gene are SNHLY and FYNNEI. The CDR3 consists of 14 residues. Trimming took 8 bases from V and 0 from J; bases not matched to a gene: 5. The CDR3 nucleotides are TGTGCCAGCGGTCTAGCGGTAAGCACAGATACGCAGTATTTT. This sequence encodes CASGLAVSTDTQYF.

This rearrangement joins TRBV6-5 to TRBJ2-7; perhaps TRBD1 as D (7 bases). The ends were cut back, 6 bases at V and 0 bases at J, with 12 bases in the middle. Looked up from germline, CDR1 is MNHEY and CDR2 is SVGAGI. The CDR3 has 14 residues. The CDR3 DNA follows: TGTGCCAGCAGGTCAGGGGGGTCCTCCTACGAGCAGTACTTC. It specifies CASRSGGSSYEQYF.

The V gene is TRBV2, the J gene TRBJ2-7; TRBD1 agrees at 11 bases. The CDR3 consists of 14 residues. Germline CDR1 and CDR2: SNHLY and FYNNEI. Trimming removed 5 bases from V and 6 bases from J; junction bases left unmatched: 6. The CDR3 DNA reads TGTGCCAGCAGTCCTCGGACAGGGGGCTTCGAGCAGTACTTC. This translates into CASSPRTGGFEQYF.

This clone was found once. The V and J genes are TRBV21-1 and TRBJ1-2; the table names TRBD1, a call not compared with the DNA. TRBV21-1 is termed a pseudogene. There are 17 residues in the CDR3. The CDR3 nucleotides read TGTGCCAGCAGCGCCAGATCTTCAGAACAGGGTGAGGGGGGCTACACCTTC. The encoded protein is CASSARSSEQGEGGYTF.

The V call is TRBV4-2, the J call TRBJ2-1; D not resolved. Germline CDR1 LGHNA, CDR2 YNFKEQ. The V gene lost 1 base and the J gene lost 5 bases, with 9 bases spanning the gap. The CDR3 is made up of 14 amino acids. The CDR3 DNA sequence: TGTGCCAGCAGCCAAGTATTGCCCAACAATGAGCAGTTCTTC. Its translation is CASSQVLPNNEQFF.

The chain is built from TRBV15 and TRBJ2-1, with TRBD2 identical over 9 bases. With 2 bases clipped from V and 6 bases from J, the junction kept 11 bases outside the gene matches. This CDR3 has 17 amino acids. In germline, CDR1 is LNHNV, CDR2 YYDKDF (reference sequence). The CDR3 DNA follows: TGTGCCACCAGCAGATCGATAGCGGGAGATACATTCAATGAGCAGTTCTTC. This translates into CATSRSIAGDTFNEQFF.

The chain is built from TRBV18 and TRBJ1-6, with D perhaps matching TRBD1 (5 bases). CDR3 size: 15 residues. In germline, CDR1 is KGHSH, CDR2 LQKENI. V was shortened by 2 bases and J by 7 bases, with 12 bases between the two germline ends. The CDR3 region has the DNA TGTGCCAGCTCACCAGTCGAGGGGCTGAATTCACCCCTCCACTTT. The encoded protein is CASSPVEGLNSPLHF.

J is TRBJ2-2 and V is TRBV18, with a tentative D call TRBD1 (6 bases). The CDR3 spans 15 residues. Looked up from germline, CDR1 is KGHSH and CDR2 is LQKENI. V was trimmed by 3 bases and J by 4 bases, leaving 12 bases between them. The CDR3 nucleotides read TGTGCCAGCTCACCCAGACAGGACGGCACCGGGGAGCTGTTTTTT. Encoded protein: CASSPRQDGTGELFF.

The chain is built from TRBV7-2 and TRBJ2-1; perhaps TRBD1 as D (6 bases). Deletions cut 1 base from V and 7 bases from J, with 11 bases between. Germline loops: CDR1 SGHTA, CDR2 FQGNSA. The CDR3 contains 14 residues. Here the CDR3 reads CASSLGSRGNEQFF. The CDR3 bases are TGTGCCAGCAGCTTAGGTTCCAGGGGTAATGAGCAGTTCTTC.

The V call is TRBV7-2, the J call TRBJ1-1; D is undetermined. This CDR3 is 14 amino acids long. The ends were cut back, 2 bases at V and 1 base at J, with 8 bases in the middle. CDR1 and CDR2 from the germline V gene are SGHTA and FQGNSA. CDR3 DNA sequence: TGTGCCAGCAGCTTAAGACGGGCGAACACTGAAGCTTTCTTT. Amino acid sequence: CASSLRRANTEAFF.

The CDR3 sequence is CASSLEQGASGNTIYF. CDR3 DNA sequence: TGTGCCAGCAGCTTGGAGCAGGGGGCTTCTGGAAACACCATATATTTT. V gene TRBV5-6 combines with J gene TRBJ1-3, with TRBD1 identical over 8 bases. CDR1 is SGHDT, CDR2 YYEEEE, per germline. This CDR3 has 16 amino acids. J lost 1 base, V lost 0 bases, and 3 bases had no gene match. The full variable domain, its missing parts supplied by reference TRBV5-6 and TRBJ1-3, is DAGVTQSPTHLIKTRGQQVTLRCSPKSGHDTVSWYQQALGQGPQFIFQYYEEEERQRGNFPDRFSGHQFPNYSSELNVNALLLGDSALYLCASSLEQGASGNTIYFGEGSWLTVV.

The V gene is TRBV5-1, the J gene TRBJ2-7, with D uncertain. CDR3 length: 12 amino acids. Between the trimmed V and J ends, which lost 1 base and 3 bases, there was a span of 5 bases. Per germline, CDR1 SGHRS and CDR2 YFSETQ. The CDR3 region has the DNA TGCGCCAGCAGCTTGACCGGCTACGAGCAGTACTTC. Its protein product is CASSLTGYEQYF.

The chain is built from TRBV18 and TRBJ1-3; 7 nucleotides line up with TRBD1. The CDR3 totals 16 residues. V lost 2 bases, J lost 0 bases, and 4 bases stayed unmatched. CDR1 KGHSH and CDR2 LQKENI come from the germline V gene. CDR3 coding DNA: TGTGCCAGCTCACCATCAGGGGGGAACTCTGGAAACACCATATATTTT. Translated, it gives CASSPSGGNSGNTIYF.

The chain has TRBV27 and TRBJ2-5; D gene unclear. V was shortened by 5 bases and J by 4 bases, with 2 bases between the two germline ends. CDR1 and CDR2 from the germline V gene are MNHEY and SMNVEV (reference sequence). The CDR3 has 10 residues. The CDR3 sequence is CASSAETQYF. CDR3 nucleotides: TGTGCCAGCAGTGCAGAGACCCAGTACTTC.

The chain has TRBV18 and TRBJ2-5; D is undetermined. CDR3 length: 16 amino acids. In germline, CDR1 is KGHSH, CDR2 LQKENI. V lost 1 base and J lost 5, with 17 bases in between. CDR3 protein: CASSPQKGGVLETQYF. As DNA, the CDR3 is TGTGCCAGCTCACCACAAAAGGGTGGGGTTTTGGAGACCCAGTACTTC.

The rearrangement links TRBV11-2 to TRBJ2-2, with D possibly matching TRBD2 (6 bases). Germline V gene sequence: CDR1 SGHAT, CDR2 FQNNGV. V gave up 5 bases and J gave up 6 bases, with 22 bases separating them. This CDR3 has 17 amino acids. Here the CDR3 reads CASSRRGFTGQAGELFF. The CDR3 bases are TGTGCCAGCAGCCGTCGGGGGTTCACAGGTCAGGCCGGGGAGCTGTTTTTT.

The chain joins TRBV4-1 to TRBJ2-1; 7 nucleotides match TRBD2. Germline V gene lookup returns CDR1 MGHRA and CDR2 YSYEKL. CDR3 length equals 20 residues. Losses at the gene ends were 1 base for V and 1 base for J; bases not matched to a gene: 16. This CDR3 reads CASSQAPPGTGRASYNEQFF. The CDR3 DNA sequence: TGCGCCAGCAGCCAAGCCCCCCCCGGGACGGGGAGGGCTTCCTACAATGAGCAGTTCTTC.